The clone carrying this TCR beta chain was observed a handful of times. The antigen remains undetermined. The data were taken from a study of early T cells in non-severe SARS-CoV-2 infection. On the study more broadly: From unsorted whole blood, bulk RNA was sequenced, and the chains remained unpaired. Study findings and constraints: In VDJdb matching, anti-spike CD8 responses were favored while private and CD4 specificities went missing.

The protocol attached unique molecular identifiers to individual cDNA molecules. A single record per CDR3 protein comes from TCRdb applying MiXCR to the 5' RACE reads. The table lists under 70,000 distinct CDR3 sequences, about 13% of them singletons. The V and J ends lost 3 bases and 5 bases, in that order; junction bases with no gene match: 4. The germline CDR1 and CDR2 sequences are SGHTA and FQGNSA. The length of the CDR3 is 14 residues. The source is an adult who was a healthcare worker with PCR-confirmed SARS-CoV-2 infection or an uninfected control (not recorded which). V and J are TRBV7-2 and TRBJ2-3, with 8 nucleotides matching TRBD2. Sequencing used whole blood. This chain's CDR3 is CASSLQRELDTQYF. The CDR3 DNA follows: TGTGCCAGCAGCTTGCAGCGGGAGTTAGATACGCAGTATTTT.